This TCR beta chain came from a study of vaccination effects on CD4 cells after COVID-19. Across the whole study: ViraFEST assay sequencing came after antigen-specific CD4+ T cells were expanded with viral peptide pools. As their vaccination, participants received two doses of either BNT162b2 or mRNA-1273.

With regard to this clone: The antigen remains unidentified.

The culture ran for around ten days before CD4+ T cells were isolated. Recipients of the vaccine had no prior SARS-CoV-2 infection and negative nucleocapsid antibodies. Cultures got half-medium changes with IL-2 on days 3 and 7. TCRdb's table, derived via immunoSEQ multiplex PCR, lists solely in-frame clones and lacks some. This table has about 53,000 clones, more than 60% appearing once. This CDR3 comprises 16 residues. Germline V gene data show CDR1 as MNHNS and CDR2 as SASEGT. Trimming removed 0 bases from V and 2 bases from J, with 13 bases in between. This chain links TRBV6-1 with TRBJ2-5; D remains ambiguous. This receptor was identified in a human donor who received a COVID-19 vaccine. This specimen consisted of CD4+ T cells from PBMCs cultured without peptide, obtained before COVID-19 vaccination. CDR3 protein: CASSEALGRRQETQYF. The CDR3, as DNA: TGTGCCAGCAGTGAAGCTCTCGGCCGCAGACAAGAGACCCAGTACTTC.